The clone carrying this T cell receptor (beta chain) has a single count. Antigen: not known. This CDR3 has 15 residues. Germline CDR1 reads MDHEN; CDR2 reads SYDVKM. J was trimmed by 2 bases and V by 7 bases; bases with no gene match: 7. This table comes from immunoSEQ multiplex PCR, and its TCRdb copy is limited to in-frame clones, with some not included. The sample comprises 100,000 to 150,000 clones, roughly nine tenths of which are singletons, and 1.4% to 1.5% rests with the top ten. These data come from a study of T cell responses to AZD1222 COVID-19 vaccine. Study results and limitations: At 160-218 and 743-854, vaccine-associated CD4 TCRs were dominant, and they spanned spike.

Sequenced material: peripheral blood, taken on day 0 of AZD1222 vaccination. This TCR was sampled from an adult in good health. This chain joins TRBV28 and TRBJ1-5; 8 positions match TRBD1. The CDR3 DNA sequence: TGTGCCAGCACGACAGGGGTGTATGGCAATCAGCCCCAGCATTTT. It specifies CASTTGVYGNQPQHF.